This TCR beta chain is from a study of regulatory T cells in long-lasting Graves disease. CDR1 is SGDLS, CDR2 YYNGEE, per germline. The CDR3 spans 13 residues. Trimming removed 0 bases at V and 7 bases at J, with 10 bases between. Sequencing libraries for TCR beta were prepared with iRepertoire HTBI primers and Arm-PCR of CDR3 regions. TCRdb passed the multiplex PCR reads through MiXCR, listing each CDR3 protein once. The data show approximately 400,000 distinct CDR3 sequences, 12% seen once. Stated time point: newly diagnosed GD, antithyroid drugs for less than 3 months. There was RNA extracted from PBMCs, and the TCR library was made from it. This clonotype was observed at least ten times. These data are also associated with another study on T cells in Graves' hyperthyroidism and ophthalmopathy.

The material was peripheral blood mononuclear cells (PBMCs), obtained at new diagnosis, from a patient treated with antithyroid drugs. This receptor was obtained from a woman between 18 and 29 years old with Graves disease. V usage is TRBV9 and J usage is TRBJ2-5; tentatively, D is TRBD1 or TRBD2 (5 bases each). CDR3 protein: CASSVGREWTQYF. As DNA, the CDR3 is TGTGCCAGCAGCGTAGGCAGGGAGTGGACCCAGTACTTC.